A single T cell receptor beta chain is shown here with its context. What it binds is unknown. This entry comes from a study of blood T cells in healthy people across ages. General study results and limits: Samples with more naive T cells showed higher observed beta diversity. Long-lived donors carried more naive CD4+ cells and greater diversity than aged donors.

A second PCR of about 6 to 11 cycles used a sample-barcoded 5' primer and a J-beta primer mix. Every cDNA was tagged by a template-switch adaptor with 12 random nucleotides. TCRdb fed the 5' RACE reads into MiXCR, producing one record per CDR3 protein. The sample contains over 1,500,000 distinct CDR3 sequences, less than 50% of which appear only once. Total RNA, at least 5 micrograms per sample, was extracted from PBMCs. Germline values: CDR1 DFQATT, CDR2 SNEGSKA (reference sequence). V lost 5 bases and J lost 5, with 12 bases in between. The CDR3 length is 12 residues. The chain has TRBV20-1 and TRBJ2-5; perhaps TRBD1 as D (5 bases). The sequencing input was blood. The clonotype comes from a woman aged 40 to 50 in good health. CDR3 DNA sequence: TGCAGTGCTCGATCAGGGCAGGAGACCCAGTACTTC. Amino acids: CSARSGQETQYF.